Listed below are T cell receptor beta chains from one sample, sequenced in a study of cytomegalovirus exposure and HLA in healthy donors. Some clones are missing from TCRdb's copy, which holds only in-frame ones; the method was immunoSEQ multiplex PCR. Counted here are 200,000 to 250,000 clones, around 89% occurring once; the ten biggest clones make up roughly 1%. Sequenced input: PBMCs. The receptors here all came from a young woman in good health and CMV-seronegative. CDR3s include the opening cysteine and the closing phenylalanine or tryptophan. The D gene is left open where the match is weak. Size is omitted from some rows. Given values are once, few, many or a class for expanded clones.

J gene | D gene | clone size | V gene | CDR3 length | CDR3 DNA | CDR3 protein
TRBJ2-7 | TRBD1 | . | TRBV7-6 | 16 | TGTGCCAGCAGCTTAGGGGGACAGTCATCCTCCGACGAGCAGTACTTC | CASSLGGQSSSDEQYF
TRBJ2-5 | TRBD1 | . | TRBV28 | 17 | TGTGCCAGCAGTGTAAGTCCCTTTTGGGACAGCCAAGAGACCCAGTACTTC | CASSVSPFWDSQETQYF
TRBJ2-7 | . | . | TRBV6-6 | 14 | TGTGCCAGCAGTTACCCTGGACAGTCCTACGAGCAGTACTTC | CASSYPGQSYEQYF
TRBJ1-6 | . | . | TRBV7-2 | 15 | TGTGCCAGCAGCGGGACAAGCCTAAATAATTCACCCCTCCACTTT | CASSGTSLNNSPLHF
TRBJ2-3 | TRBD2 | . | TRBV2 | 15 | TGTGCCAGCACGCTGTCCGGGCGGGAGGCAGATACGCAGTATTTT | CASTLSGREADTQYF
TRBJ2-1 | TRBD1 | . | TRBV9 | 15 | TGTGCCAGCAGCATAGATCTAGGACAGGGGAATGAGCAGTTCTTC | CASSIDLGQGNEQFF
TRBJ2-3 | . | . | TRBV6-5 | 15 | TGTGCCAGCAGTTACGGGGGGACCCTCACAGATACGCAGTATTTT | CASSYGGTLTDTQYF
TRBJ1-1 | . | once | TRBV7-8 | 13 | TGTGCCAGCAGCGCAAACAAGAACACTGAAGCTTTCTTT | CASSANKNTEAFF
TRBJ2-3 | TRBD2 | . | TRBV11-3 | 12 | TGTGCCAGCAGCCGGGGGGGGGATACGCAGTATTTT | CASSRGGDTQYF
TRBJ1-1 | TRBD1 | . | TRBV4-3 | 13 | TGCGCCAGCAGCCACAGGGGGGTCACTGAAGCTTTCTTT | CASSHRGVTEAFF
TRBJ2-6 | . | . | TRBV14 | 17 | TGTGCCAGCAGCCAAGTTAGGTGGGGCTCCGGGGCCAACGTCCTGACTTTC | CASSQVRWGSGANVLTF
TRBJ1-1 | . | . | TRBV2 | 14 | TGTGCCAGCAGTACCACAGGGCTTGGGATTGAAGCTTTCTTT | CASSTTGLGIEAFF
TRBJ2-7 | TRBD2 | . | TRBV11-2 | 15 | TGTGCCAGCAGCTTAGAACTAGCGGGAGGGCAAGAGCAGTACTTC | CASSLELAGGQEQYF
TRBJ2-7 | TRBD1 | once | TRBV5-4 | 15 | TGTGCCAGCAATAAAGGAGGACAGGCCGCCTACGAGCAGTACTTC | CASNKGGQAAYEQYF
TRBJ2-1 | . | . | TRBV7-9 | 14 | TGTGCCAGCAGCTTACCTTTCACAGGTCAGGAGCAGTTCTTC | CASSLPFTGQEQFF
TRBJ2-7 | . | . | TRBV7-2 | 14 | TGTGCCAGCAGCTTAGACGGGGTACAGTACGAGCAGTACTTC | CASSLDGVQYEQYF
TRBJ2-1 | TRBD2 | . | TRBV7-2 | 15 | TGTGCCAGCAGCTTATCTAGCGGTGCCTACAATGAGCAGTTCTTC | CASSLSSGAYNEQFF
TRBJ2-7 | . | . | TRBV9 | 15 | TGTGCCAGCAGCGTTCACAGTAAAGGTAACTACGAGCAGTACTTC | CASSVHSKGNYEQYF
TRBJ1-2 | TRBD1 | . | TRBV11-3 | 13 | TGTGCCAGCAGCCTCGGGACAGGGCATGGCTACACCTTC | CASSLGTGHGYTF
TRBJ2-3 | . | . | TRBV27 | 16 | TGTGCCAGCAGTCCCTCCCCAGGAGAGGGTCCGTATACGCAGTATTTT | CASSPSPGEGPYTQYF
TRBJ2-7 | . | . | TRBV11-2 | 14 | TGTGCCAGCAGCTTAGTGGGCAGTAACTACGAGCAGTACTTC | CASSLVGSNYEQYF
TRBJ1-2 | . | . | TRBV11-2 | 15 | TGTGCCAGCAGCTCGGACACCCTCTGGGGCTATGGCTACACCTTC | CASSSDTLWGYGYTF
TRBJ1-2 | . | . | TRBV5-1 | 15 | TGCGCCAGCAGCCTCGCGGGGGGAGCCAACTATGGCTACACCTTC | CASSLAGGANYGYTF
TRBJ2-7 | TRBD1 | . | TRBV4-3 | 18 | TGCGCCAGCAGCCAAGGTATTCCACAGGGGGCGAAGAACTACGAGCAGTACTTC | CASSQGIPQGAKNYEQYF
TRBJ2-1 | . | . | TRBV7-6 | 16 | TGTGCCAGCAGCTTATATCCCCCCGCAGCCTACAATGAGCAGTTCTTC | CASSLYPPAAYNEQFF
TRBJ2-7 | TRBD2 | . | TRBV11-3 | 15 | TGTGCCAGCAGCACCCCTAGCGGAAGCTCCTACGAGCAGTACTTC | CASSTPSGSSYEQYF
TRBJ2-3 | TRBD2 | . | TRBV4-1 | 16 | TGCGCCAGCAGCCGCCCGGAGGGTAGCGGGAGGGGCACGCAGTATTTT | CASSRPEGSGRGTQYF
TRBJ1-1 | . | . | TRBV7-9 | 13 | TGTGCCAGCAGCTTAAACAGGGAGACTGAAGCTTTCTTT | CASSLNRETEAFF
TRBJ2-7 | TRBD2 | . | TRBV4-3 | 15 | TGCGCCAGCAGCCAGGCCGGGACTAGCCCCTACGAGCAGTACTTC | CASSQAGTSPYEQYF
TRBJ2-3 | . | . | TRBV5-1 | 14 | TGCGCCAGCAGCTTGGGCAGAAGCACAGATACGCAGTATTTT | CASSLGRSTDTQYF
TRBJ2-7 | . | . | TRBV4-3 | 15 | TGCGCCAGCAGCCAAGATACTACCGATTACCACGAGCAGTACTTC | CASSQDTTDYHEQYF
TRBJ1-2 | . | once | TRBV7-2 | 13 | TGTGCCAGCAGCTTATTGAGGTACTCGGGCTACACCTTC | CASSLLRYSGYTF
TRBJ2-3 | . | once | TRBV27 | 13 | TGTGCCAGCAGTTTCACGGGAACAGATACGCAGTATTTT | CASSFTGTDTQYF
TRBJ2-1 | TRBD2 | . | TRBV4-1 | 17 | TGCGCCAGCAGCCAAAAACCGGGACTAGCTCAATACAATGAGCAGTTCTTC | CASSQKPGLAQYNEQFF
TRBJ2-1 | TRBD2 | . | TRBV13 | 16 | TGTGCCAGCAGCTCCCCGCCGGGACTAGCATCGGATGAGCAGTTCTTC | CASSSPPGLASDEQFF
TRBJ2-1 | . | once | TRBV7-6 | 13 | TGTGCCAGCAGCAACAGAGCCTACAATGAGCAGTTCTTC | CASSNRAYNEQFF
TRBJ2-1 | TRBD2 | . | TRBV5-1 | 13 | TGCGCCAGCAGCTTGCGTGAGCGGGAGAAGCAGTTCTTC | CASSLREREKQFF
TRBJ2-3 | TRBD2 | . | TRBV9 | 15 | TGTGCCAGCAAGGGAGGTAGCGGGAGCACAGATACGCAGTATTTT | CASKGGSGSTDTQYF
TRBJ2-1 | . | . | TRBV18 | 13 | TGTGCCAGCTCACCACCGTTGAGTTTTGAGCAGTTCTTC | CASSPPLSFEQFF
TRBJ2-1 | TRBD1 | . | TRBV6-5 | 15 | TGTGCCAGCAGCCTGGACAGGTCGAACTACAATGAGCAGTTCTTC | CASSLDRSNYNEQFF
TRBJ2-3 | . | . | TRBV13 | 15 | TGTGCCAGCAGCCCAGGGGTAGGGAGCACAGATACGCAGTATTTT | CASSPGVGSTDTQYF
TRBJ2-5 | TRBD2 | . | TRBV19 | 16 | TGTGCCAGTAGTACGGGACTAGCGGGGAACCCCTATCAGCAGTACTTC | CASSTGLAGNPYQQYF
TRBJ1-1 | . | . | TRBV5-8 | 14 | TGTGCCAGCAGCTGGGGCGACCTGAACACTGAAGCTTTCTTT | CASSWGDLNTEAFF
TRBJ2-1 | TRBD2 | once | TRBV5-4 | 20 | TGTGCCAGCAGTCCCGGGGTCCTTCGGACTAGCGACCGCTCCTACAATGAGCAGTTCTTC | CASSPGVLRTSDRSYNEQFF
TRBJ1-1 | TRBD1 | once | TRBV7-9 | 14 | TGTGCCAGCAGCCCCAACCCAGGGGGCACTGAAGCTTTCTTT | CASSPNPGGTEAFF
TRBJ2-7 | . | . | TRBV19 | 15 | TGTGCCAGTAGTATCTTAGGCGGGGCATACTACGAGCAGTACTTC | CASSILGGAYYEQYF
TRBJ2-3 | TRBD2 | . | TRBV18 | 16 | TGTGCCAGCTTTAGAGGGACTAGCGGGAGTCCGCGTACGCAGTATTTT | CASFRGTSGSPRTQYF
TRBJ1-3 | . | . | TRBV19 | 14 | TGTGCCAGTTTCGACGGGTCCTCTGGAAACACCATATATTTT | CASFDGSSGNTIYF
TRBJ2-3 | TRBD2 | . | TRBV15 | 16 | TGTGCCACCAGCAGATCTAGCGGGAGCTTCACAGATACGCAGTATTTT | CATSRSSGSFTDTQYF
TRBJ2-1 | . | . | TRBV5-1 | 15 | TGCGCCAGCAGCCTAAGGGACTGGGCCTACAATGAGCAGTTCTTC | CASSLRDWAYNEQFF
TRBJ2-3 | TRBD2 | . | TRBV4-3 | 17 | TGCGCCAGCAGCCAAGATGTAAGCGGGAGCTTCCCAGATACGCAGTATTTT | CASSQDVSGSFPDTQYF
TRBJ1-1 | . | . | TRBV7-6 | 11 | TGTGCCAGCGTGGCGAACACTGAAGCTTTCTTT | CASVANTEAFF